This TCR beta chain stems from a study of cytomegalovirus exposure and HLA in healthy donors. The CDR3 is made up of 15 amino acids. Trimming cost V 6 bases and J 4 bases; bases outside gene matches: 9. The germline CDR1 and CDR2 sequences are MNHNY and SVGAGI (reference sequence). Each donor's status was that of a healthy bone marrow donor. The PCR had 60 Vbeta and 13 Jbeta primers. Only in-frame clones appear in the TCRdb table, and some are missing; sequencing was by immunoSEQ multiplex PCR. This sample has some 160,000 clones, with 70% to 90% found just once. This chain uses TRBV6-6 with TRBJ1-5; 7 nucleotides align to TRBD1. This TCR was recovered from a man aged 25-45 years in good health and CMV-seropositive. Input material: PBMCs. DNA for the CDR3: TGTGCCAGCAGAAGACAGGGCCATCCTAATCAGCCCCAGCATTTT. Protein: CASRRQGHPNQPQHF.